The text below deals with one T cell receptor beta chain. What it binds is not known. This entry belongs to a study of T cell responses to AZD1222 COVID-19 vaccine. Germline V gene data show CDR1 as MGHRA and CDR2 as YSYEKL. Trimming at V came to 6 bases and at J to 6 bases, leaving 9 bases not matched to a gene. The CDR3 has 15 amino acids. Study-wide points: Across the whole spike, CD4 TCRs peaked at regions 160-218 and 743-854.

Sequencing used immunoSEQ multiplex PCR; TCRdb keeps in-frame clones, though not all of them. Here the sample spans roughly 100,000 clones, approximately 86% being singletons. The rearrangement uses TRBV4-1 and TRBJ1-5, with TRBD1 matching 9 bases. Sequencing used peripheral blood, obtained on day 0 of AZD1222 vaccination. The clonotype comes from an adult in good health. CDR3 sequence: CASSPQGQGSQPQHF. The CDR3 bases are TGCGCCAGCAGTCCTCAGGGACAGGGAAGTCAGCCCCAGCATTTT.